This entry is about one TCR beta chain. Random hexamers primed reverse transcription of about 0.45 to 1 ug RNA. Amplification of TCR beta CDR3 was carried out by immunoSEQ multiplex PCR, which covered 54 Vbeta and 13 Jbeta segments. TCRdb processed the immunoSEQ multiplex PCR reads anew with MiXCR; each CDR3 protein has one entry. The sample has about 76,000 distinct CDR3 sequences, roughly 91% seen once. This sample is drawn from a study of CD8 T cells in Susac syndrome. From germline, CDR1 is LGHNA and CDR2 YSLEER. V was clipped by 2 bases and J by 6 bases; unmatched bases: 18. The CDR3 runs to 20 residues. TCR beta sequences were obtained from blood CD8+ and CD4+ T cells. Treatment-naive patients with stable or active relapsing-remitting disease served as multiple sclerosis controls. Negative magnetic isolation gave CD8+ and CD4+ cells; FACS enriched CD8+ TEMRA.

The TCR comes from a human donor with multiple sclerosis. V is TRBV4-3 and J is TRBJ2-1; 11 bases are a match to TRBD2. Sample: CD8+ T cells from PBMCs. This CDR3 is CASSQRYLQPGLADSNEQFF. For the CDR3, the DNA is TGCGCCAGCAGCCAACGCTACCTTCAACCGGGACTAGCGGATTCCAATGAGCAGTTCTTC.